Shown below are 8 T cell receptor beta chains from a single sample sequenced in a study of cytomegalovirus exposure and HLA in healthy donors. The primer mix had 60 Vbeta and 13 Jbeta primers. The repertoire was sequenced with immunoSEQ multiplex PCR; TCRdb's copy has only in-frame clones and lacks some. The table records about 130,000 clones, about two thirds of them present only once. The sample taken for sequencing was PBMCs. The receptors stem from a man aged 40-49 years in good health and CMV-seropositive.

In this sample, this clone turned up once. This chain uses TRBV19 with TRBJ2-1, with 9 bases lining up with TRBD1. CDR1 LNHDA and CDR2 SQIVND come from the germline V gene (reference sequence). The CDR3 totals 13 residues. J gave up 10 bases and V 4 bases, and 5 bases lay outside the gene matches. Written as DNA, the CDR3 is TGTGCCAGTAGTACGCAGGGACAGGGCGAGCAGTTCTTC. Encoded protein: CASSTQGQGEQFF.

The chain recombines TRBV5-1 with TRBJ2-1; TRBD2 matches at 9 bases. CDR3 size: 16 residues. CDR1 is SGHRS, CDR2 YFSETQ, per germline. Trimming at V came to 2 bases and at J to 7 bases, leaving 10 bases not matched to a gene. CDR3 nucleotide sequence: TGCGCCAGCAGCTTTGGTAGCGGGGGTGCTTTGAATGAGCAGTTCTTC. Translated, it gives CASSFGSGGALNEQFF.

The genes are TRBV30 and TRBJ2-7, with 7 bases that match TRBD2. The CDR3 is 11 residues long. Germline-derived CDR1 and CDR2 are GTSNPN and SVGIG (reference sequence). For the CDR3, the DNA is TGTGCTTCTAGCGGTTCCTACGAGCAGTACTTC. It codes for CASSGSYEQYF.

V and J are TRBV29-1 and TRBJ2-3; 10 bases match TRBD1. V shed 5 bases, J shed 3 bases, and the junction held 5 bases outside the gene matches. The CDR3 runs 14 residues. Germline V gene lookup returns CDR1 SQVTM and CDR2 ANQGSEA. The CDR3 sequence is CSVTTGGFTDTQYF. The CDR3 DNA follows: TGCAGCGTTACGACAGGGGGCTTTACAGATACGCAGTATTTT.

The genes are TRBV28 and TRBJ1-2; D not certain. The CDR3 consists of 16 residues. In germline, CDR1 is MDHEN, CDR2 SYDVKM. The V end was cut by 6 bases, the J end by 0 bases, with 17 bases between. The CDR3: CASSPVSDDSNYGYTF. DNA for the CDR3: TGTGCCAGCAGCCCGGTCTCCGATGATTCTAACTATGGCTACACCTTC.

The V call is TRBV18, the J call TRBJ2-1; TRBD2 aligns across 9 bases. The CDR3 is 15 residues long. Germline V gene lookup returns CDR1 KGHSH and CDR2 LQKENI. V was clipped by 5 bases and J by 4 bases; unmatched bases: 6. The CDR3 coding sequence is TGTGCCAGCTCAGAAACTAGCGGGCCTTACAATGAGCAGTTCTTC. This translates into CASSETSGPYNEQFF.

Written as DNA, the CDR3 is TGTGCCAGTAGGGGACAGGGGGTAGCCTATAATTCACCCCTCCACTTT. This encodes CASRGQGVAYNSPLHF. This chain connects TRBV19 to TRBJ1-6; 11 positions agree with TRBD1. V shed 6 bases, J shed 2 bases, and the junction held 3 bases outside the gene matches. This CDR3 is built from 16 residues. CDR1 and CDR2 from the germline V gene are LNHDA and SQIVND (reference sequence).

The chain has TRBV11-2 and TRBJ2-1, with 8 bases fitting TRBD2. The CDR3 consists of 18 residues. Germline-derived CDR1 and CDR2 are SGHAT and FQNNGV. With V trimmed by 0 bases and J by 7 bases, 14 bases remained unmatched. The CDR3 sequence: CASSLDPPVLAGWNEQFF. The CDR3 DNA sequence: TGTGCCAGCAGCTTAGATCCCCCTGTATTAGCGGGATGGAATGAGCAGTTCTTC.